This record covers a single TCR beta chain. The data derive from a study of technical replicates of blood from several donors. Using immunoSEQ multiplex PCR, the repertoire was profiled, and TCRdb retains in-frame clones only, with some absent. This sample carries around 72,000 clones, about 90% of them seen once, and the ten largest clones take about 0.4%. Unmatched junction bases numbered 10, after V lost 5 bases and J lost 6 bases. This CDR3 has 14 residues. From germline, CDR1 is SGHNT and CDR2 YENEEA. The sequencing input was T cells isolated from PBMCs. The receptor was derived from a human donor in good health. The chain combines TRBV11-3 with TRBJ2-7; 7 positions match TRBD1. CDR3 loop: CASSPRTGVSEQYF. The CDR3 nucleotides are TGTGCCAGCAGCCCGAGAACAGGGGTTAGCGAGCAGTACTTC.